These 9 T cell receptor beta chains were all obtained from the same sample, sequenced in a study of healthy donors' naive CD4 and CD8 T cells. TCR libraries were built from 500 to 550 ng of total RNA by linear amplification. TCRdb re-called the reads through MiXCR, storing one row per CDR3 protein. The sample includes about 180,000 distinct CDR3 sequences, about 76% of them seen just once. The sequencing sample was made of naive CD4+ and CD8+ T cells sorted from blood, pooled from several donors. Receptors originate from a pool of human donors in good health; the sample pools cells from several healthy donors.

This clonotype was counted a few times. The V gene is TRBV29-1, the J gene TRBJ2-1; 7 bases map to TRBD2. Trimming took 6 bases from V and 7 from J; bases not matched to a gene: 12. The CDR3 has 14 residues. Per germline, CDR1 SQVTM and CDR2 ANQGSEA. The CDR3 region is CSVWAGVPGNEQFF. CDR3 nucleotide sequence: TGCAGCGTGTGGGCGGGAGTTCCGGGGAATGAGCAGTTCTTC.

The CDR3 reads CSVTGTGSEETQYF. As DNA, the CDR3 is TGCAGCGTTACCGGGACAGGGAGTGAGGAGACCCAGTACTTC. This sequence joins TRBV29-1 and TRBJ2-5; 9 positions match TRBD1. The CDR3 consists of 14 residues. The trim removed 5 bases at V and 5 bases at J, leaving 9 bases unmatched. CDR1 is SQVTM and CDR2 is ANQGSEA in the germline V gene.

This chain connects TRBV19 to TRBJ1-1; the match to TRBD1 covers 9 bases. Germline CDR1 and CDR2: LNHDA and SQIVND (reference sequence). J was trimmed by 4 bases and V by 2 bases; bases with no gene match: 5. CDR3 size: 15 residues. The CDR3: CASSITPGQGTEAFF. The CDR3 DNA reads as TGTGCCAGTAGTATAACCCCGGGACAGGGCACTGAAGCTTTCTTT.

The genes are TRBV29-1 and TRBJ1-2; no clear D gene. V was cut by 6 bases and J by 2 bases, with 10 bases left in between. CDR1 and CDR2 from the germline V gene are SQVTM and ANQGSEA. The CDR3 length is 12 residues. CDR3 in DNA: TGCAGCGTGCAAACCGCGAACTATGGCTACACCTTC. Its translation is CSVQTANYGYTF.

The CDR3 DNA follows: TGTGCCAGCAGTGGCGGGAGCCTCGGAGAAAATGAGCAGTTCTTC. Encoded protein: CASSGGSLGENEQFF. The V call is TRBV6-2 or TRBV6-3, the J call TRBJ2-1; 7 nucleotides line up with TRBD2. Germline assignment: CDR1 MNHEY and CDR2 SVGEGT. Germline trimming cut 5 bases from V and 7 bases from J; bases unmatched to any gene: 11. There are 15 residues in the CDR3.

The rearrangement uses TRBV29-1 and TRBJ1-1; 7 bases are a match to TRBD1. Germline V lookup: CDR1 SQVTM, CDR2 ANQGSEA. V shed 7 bases and J 3 bases; nucleotides not matched to a gene: 11. This CDR3 is 14 amino acids long. The CDR3 reads CSARGQALDTEAFF. In nucleotides, the CDR3 is TGCAGCGCAAGAGGACAGGCCCTAGACACTGAAGCTTTCTTT. Full variable domain (missing parts from reference TRBV29-1 and TRBJ1-1): SAVISQKPSRDICQRGTSLTIQCQVDSQVTMMFWYRQQPGQSLTLIATANQGSEATYESGFVIDKFPISRPNLTFSTLTVSNMSPEDSSIYLCSARGQALDTEAFFGQGTRLTVV.

This clonotype was seen just once. This chain uses TRBV7-8 with TRBJ1-2; D possibly corresponds to TRBD1 (6 bases). There are 15 residues in the CDR3. The V and J ends lost 4 bases and 0 bases respectively, with 12 bases between them. Germline CDR1 is SGHVS and CDR2 is FQNEAQ. The CDR3 reads CASSWTRGANYGYTF. CDR3 bases: TGTGCCAGCAGCTGGACGAGGGGGGCTAACTATGGCTACACCTTC.

This clonotype was observed a single time. The V gene is TRBV6-5, the J gene TRBJ1-2; 7 bases are shared with TRBD1. This CDR3 is built from 15 residues. Germline CDR1 is MNHEY and CDR2 is SVGAGI. V lost 4 bases, J lost 4 bases, and 9 bases stayed unmatched. The CDR3 here is CASSSGQGVRYGYTF. CDR3 DNA: TGTGCCAGCAGTTCAGGGCAGGGGGTACGCTATGGCTACACCTTC.

The chain combines TRBV6-2 or TRBV6-3 with TRBJ2-3; 10 bases map to TRBD2. Germline CDR1 MNHEY, CDR2 SVGEGT. CDR3 length: 16 amino acids. J lost 2 bases, V lost 5 bases, and 7 bases had no gene match. CDR3 sequence (DNA): TGTGCCAGCAGTCACATGCTAGCGGGGGACACAGATACGCAGTATTTT. Translating gives CASSHMLAGDTDTQYF.